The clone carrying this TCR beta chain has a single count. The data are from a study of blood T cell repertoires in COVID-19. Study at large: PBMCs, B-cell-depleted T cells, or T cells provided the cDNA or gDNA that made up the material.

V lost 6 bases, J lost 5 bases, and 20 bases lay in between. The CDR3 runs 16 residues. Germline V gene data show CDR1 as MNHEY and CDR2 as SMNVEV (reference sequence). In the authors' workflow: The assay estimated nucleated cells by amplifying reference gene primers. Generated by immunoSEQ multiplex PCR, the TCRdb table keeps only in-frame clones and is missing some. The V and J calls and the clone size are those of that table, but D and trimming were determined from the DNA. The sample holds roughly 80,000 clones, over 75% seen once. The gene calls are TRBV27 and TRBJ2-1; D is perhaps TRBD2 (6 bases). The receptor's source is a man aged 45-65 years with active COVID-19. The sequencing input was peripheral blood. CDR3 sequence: CASRSHWAGPDNEQFF. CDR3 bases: TGTGCCAGCAGATCCCACTGGGCGGGACCTGACAATGAGCAGTTCTTC.